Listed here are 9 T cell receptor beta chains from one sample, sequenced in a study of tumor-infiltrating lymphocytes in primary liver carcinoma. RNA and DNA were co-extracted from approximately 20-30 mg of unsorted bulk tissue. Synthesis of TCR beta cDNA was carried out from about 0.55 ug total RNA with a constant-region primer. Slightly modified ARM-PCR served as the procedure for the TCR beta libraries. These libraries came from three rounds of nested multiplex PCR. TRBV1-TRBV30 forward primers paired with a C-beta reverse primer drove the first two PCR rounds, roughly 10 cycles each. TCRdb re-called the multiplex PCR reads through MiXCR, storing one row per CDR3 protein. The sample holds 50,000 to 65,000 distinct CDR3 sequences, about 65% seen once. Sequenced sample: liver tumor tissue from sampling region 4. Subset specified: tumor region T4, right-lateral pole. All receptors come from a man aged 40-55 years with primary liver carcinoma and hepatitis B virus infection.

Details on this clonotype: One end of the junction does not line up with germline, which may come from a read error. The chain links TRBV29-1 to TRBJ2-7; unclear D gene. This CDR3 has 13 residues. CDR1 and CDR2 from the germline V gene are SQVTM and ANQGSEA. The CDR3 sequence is CSVAGVPSYEHYF. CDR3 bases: TGCAGTGTTGCAGGTGTTCCCTCCTACGAGCACTACTTC.

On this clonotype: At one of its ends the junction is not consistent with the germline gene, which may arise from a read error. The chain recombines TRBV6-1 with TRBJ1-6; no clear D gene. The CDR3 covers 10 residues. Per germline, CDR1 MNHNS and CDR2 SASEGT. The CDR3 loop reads CASRDSSLHF. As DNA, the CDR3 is TGTGCCAGCCGGGATTCATCCCTCCACTTT.

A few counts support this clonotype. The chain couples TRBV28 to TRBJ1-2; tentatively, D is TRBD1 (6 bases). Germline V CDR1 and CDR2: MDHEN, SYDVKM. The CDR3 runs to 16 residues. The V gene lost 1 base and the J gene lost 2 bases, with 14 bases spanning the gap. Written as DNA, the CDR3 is TGTGCCAGCAGTTTATTTGGCAGGGGAACGAACTATGGCTACACCTTC. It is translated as CASSLFGRGTNYGYTF.

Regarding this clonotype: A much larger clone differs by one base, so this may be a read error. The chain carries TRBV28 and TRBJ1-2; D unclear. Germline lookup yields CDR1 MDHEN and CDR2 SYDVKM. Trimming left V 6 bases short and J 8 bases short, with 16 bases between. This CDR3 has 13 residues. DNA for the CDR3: TGTGCCAGCAGGGGCCAAGGGCGTGGGGGCTACACCTTC. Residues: CASRGQGRGGYTF.

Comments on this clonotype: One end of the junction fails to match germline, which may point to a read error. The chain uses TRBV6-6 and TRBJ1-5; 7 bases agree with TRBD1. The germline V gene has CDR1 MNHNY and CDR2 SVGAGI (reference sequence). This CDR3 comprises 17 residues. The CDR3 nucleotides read TGTGCCAGCAGCGGGACAGAGGGGGTCTATAGTAATCAGCCCCGGCATTTT. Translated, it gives CASSGTEGVYSNQPRHF.

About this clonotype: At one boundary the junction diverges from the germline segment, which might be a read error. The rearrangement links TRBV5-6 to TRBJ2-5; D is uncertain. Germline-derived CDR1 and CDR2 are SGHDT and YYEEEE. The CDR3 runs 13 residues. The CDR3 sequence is CASSFDQQETQNF. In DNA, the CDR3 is TGTGCCAGTAGCTTTGACCAGCAAGAGACCCAGAACTTC.

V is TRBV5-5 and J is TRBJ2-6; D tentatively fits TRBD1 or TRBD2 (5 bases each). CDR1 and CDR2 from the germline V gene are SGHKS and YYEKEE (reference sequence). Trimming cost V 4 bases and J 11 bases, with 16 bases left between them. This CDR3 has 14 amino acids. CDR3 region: CASSMWSGTDVLTF. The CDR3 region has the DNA TGTGCCAGCAGCATGTGGTCTGGGACCGACGTCCTGACTTTC.

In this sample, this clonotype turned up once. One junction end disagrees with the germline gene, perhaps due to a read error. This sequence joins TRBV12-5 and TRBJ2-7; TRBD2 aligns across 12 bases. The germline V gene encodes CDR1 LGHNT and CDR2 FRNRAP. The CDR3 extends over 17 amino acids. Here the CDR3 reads CSSRHRLAGAVRYEQYF. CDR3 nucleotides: TGTTCTAGTCGGCATAGACTAGCGGGAGCGGTTAGATACGAGCAGTACTTC.

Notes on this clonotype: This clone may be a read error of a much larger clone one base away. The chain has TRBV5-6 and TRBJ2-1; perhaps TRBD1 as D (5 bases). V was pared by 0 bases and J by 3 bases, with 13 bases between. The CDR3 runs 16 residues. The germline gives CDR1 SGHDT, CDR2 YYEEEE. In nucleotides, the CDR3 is TGTGCCAGCAGCTTGGAAGGGGCGAGCTTCTACAATGAGCAGTTCTTC. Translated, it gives CASSLEGASFYNEQFF.